This TCR beta chain is from a study of T cell responses to AZD1222 COVID-19 vaccine. Germline V CDR1 and CDR2: SGDLS, YYNGEE. The CDR3 spans 14 residues. Trimming removed 7 bases at V and 3 bases at J, with 13 bases between. As regards this clone: Its specificity is unknown.

Sequencing was performed with immunoSEQ multiplex PCR; in TCRdb, only in-frame clones are kept and a portion is missing. This table has fewer than 200,000 clones, roughly 94% appearing once. Whole-study findings and limits: Variant regions that are unmutated are reportedly the target of nearly half of spike-specific TCRs. Females outnumbered males among donors, who were mostly white British; clonal diversity was possibly underestimated. Increases in Spike-specific TCR breadth and depth were seen after two AZD1222 doses.

This sequence originates from an adult who received the AZD1222 COVID-19 vaccine. The chain recombines TRBV9 with TRBJ1-4, with a weak D call TRBD1 (6 bases). The source material was peripheral blood, sampled 28 days after the second AZD1222 dose. The CDR3 coding sequence is TGTGCCAGCGGAGGGGGGTTTTCTAATGAAAAACTGTTTTTT. Its translation is CASGGGFSNEKLFF.